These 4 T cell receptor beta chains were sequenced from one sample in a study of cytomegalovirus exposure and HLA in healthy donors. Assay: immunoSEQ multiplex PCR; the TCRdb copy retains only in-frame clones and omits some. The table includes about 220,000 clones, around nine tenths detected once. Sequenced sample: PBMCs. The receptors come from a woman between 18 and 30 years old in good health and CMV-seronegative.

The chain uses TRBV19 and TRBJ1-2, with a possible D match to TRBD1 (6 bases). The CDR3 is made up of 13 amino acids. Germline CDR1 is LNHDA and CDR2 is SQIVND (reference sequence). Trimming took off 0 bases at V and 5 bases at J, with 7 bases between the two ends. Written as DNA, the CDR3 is TGTGCCAGTAGTATAGACGGGACATATGGCTACACCTTC. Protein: CASSIDGTYGYTF.

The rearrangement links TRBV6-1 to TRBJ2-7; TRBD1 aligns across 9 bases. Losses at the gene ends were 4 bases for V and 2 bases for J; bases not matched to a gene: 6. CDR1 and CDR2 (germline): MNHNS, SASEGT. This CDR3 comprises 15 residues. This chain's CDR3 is CASSAGQGVPYEQYF. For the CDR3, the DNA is TGTGCCAGCAGTGCGGGACAGGGAGTTCCCTACGAGCAGTACTTC.

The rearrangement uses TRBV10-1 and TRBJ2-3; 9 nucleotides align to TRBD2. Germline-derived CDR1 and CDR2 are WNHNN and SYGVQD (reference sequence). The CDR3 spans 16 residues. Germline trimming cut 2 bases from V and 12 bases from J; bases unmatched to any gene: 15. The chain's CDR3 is CASSETSSGAEFLQYF. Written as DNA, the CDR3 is TGCGCCAGCAGTGAGACGTCTAGCGGGGCCGAATTTTTACAGTATTTT.

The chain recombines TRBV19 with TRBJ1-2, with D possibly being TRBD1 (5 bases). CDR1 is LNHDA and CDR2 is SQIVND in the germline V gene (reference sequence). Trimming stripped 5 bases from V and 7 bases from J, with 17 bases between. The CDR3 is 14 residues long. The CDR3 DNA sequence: TGTGCCAGTAGTGGGCAGACAGCATCGGTTGGCTACACCTTC. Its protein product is CASSGQTASVGYTF.